One and the same sample provided the 16 T cell receptor beta chains below, sequenced in a study of early T cells in non-severe SARS-CoV-2 infection. TCRdb re-called the 5' RACE reads through MiXCR, storing one row per CDR3 protein. The table records about 56,000 distinct CDR3 sequences, around 16% of them present only once. Specimen: whole blood, collected at baseline. These receptor sequences come from an adult who was a healthcare worker with PCR-confirmed SARS-CoV-2 infection or an uninfected control (not recorded which).

This clonotype was detected a few times. The chain joins TRBV10-3 to TRBJ2-3; no clear D. CDR1 is ENHRY, CDR2 SYGVKD, per germline. This CDR3 is built from 13 residues. Trimming pared 3 bases from V and 0 bases from J, leaving 4 bases between. CDR3 nucleotides: TGTGCCATCAGTGACGCCAGCACAGATACGCAGTATTTT. It yields the protein CAISDASTDTQYF.

The table lists this clonotype with a few counts. This rearrangement joins TRBV7-2 to TRBJ2-3, with D possibly being TRBD1 or TRBD2 (6 bases each). Germline lookup yields CDR1 SGHTA and CDR2 FQGNSA. The CDR3 has 14 residues. The V and J ends lost 4 bases and 2 bases respectively, with 10 bases between them. In DNA form, the CDR3 reads TGTGCCAGCAGCTACACGGGGGCCACAGATACGCAGTATTTT. It is translated as CASSYTGATDTQYF.

This clonotype has a count of ten or more. V usage is TRBV2 and J usage is TRBJ2-7, with D hard to call. V was cut by 1 base and J by 3 bases, with 7 bases left in between. The germline gives CDR1 SNHLY, CDR2 FYNNEI. The CDR3 is 13 residues long. DNA of the CDR3: TGTGCCAGCAGTGAAGTGCCCCGCTACGAGCAGTACTTC. It encodes CASSEVPRYEQYF.

CDR3 sequence: CASSGGAGGVGELFF. Here the CDR3 DNA reads TGTGCCAGCAGCGGCGGAGCGGGAGGGGTAGGGGAGCTGTTTTTT. The chain combines TRBV9 with TRBJ2-2, with 10 bases aligning to TRBD2. The CDR3 totals 15 residues. Germline loops: CDR1 SGDLS, CDR2 YYNGEE. Trimming took 3 bases from V and 8 from J; bases not matched to a gene: 7.

This chain links TRBV20-1 with TRBJ2-5; 7 nucleotides line up with TRBD1. The CDR3 covers 14 residues. Unmatched junction bases numbered 3, after V lost 0 bases and J lost 2 bases. CDR1 and CDR2 (germline): DFQATT, SNEGSKA (reference sequence). CDR3 nucleotide sequence: TGCAGTGCTAGAGATCGGGACAGTCAAGAGACCCAGTACTTC. Residues: CSARDRDSQETQYF.

The V gene is TRBV7-2, the J gene TRBJ1-5; the D is unclear. V lost 5 bases, J lost 7 bases, and 12 bases lay in between. Germline CDR1 reads SGHTA; CDR2 reads FQGNSA. The CDR3 loop spans 13 amino acids. CDR3 sequence: CASSPEGGQPQHF. CDR3 DNA sequence: TGTGCCAGCAGCCCCGAAGGCGGGCAGCCCCAGCATTTT.

In this sample, this clonotype turned up a few times. The J gene is TRBJ2-7, the V gene TRBV19; 11 bases line up with TRBD2. The CDR3 totals 16 residues. Germline V gives CDR1 LNHDA, CDR2 SQIVND (reference sequence). Trimming took 3 bases from V and 0 from J; bases not matched to a gene: 4. In DNA, the CDR3 is TGTGCCAGTAGTATCCTAGCGGGGGGAAGCTCCTACGAGCAGTACTTC. This encodes CASSILAGGSSYEQYF.

The gene calls are TRBV9 and TRBJ1-1; unclear D gene. This CDR3 is 15 amino acids long. Trimming took 4 bases from V and 6 from J, leaving 19 bases between them. Germline CDR1 and CDR2: SGDLS and YYNGEE. The CDR3 nucleotides are TGTGCCAGCAGCTTCGGACGGTCTAGCGGCGCTGAAGCTTTCTTT. Protein product: CASSFGRSSGAEAFF.

This clonotype was detected ten times or more. The CDR3 bases are TGTGCCAGCAGTGACGGAAACACCATATATTTT. Translating gives CASSDGNTIYF. The V gene is TRBV25-1, the J gene TRBJ1-3; D is unresolved. CDR3 size: 11 residues. The V gene's germline CDR1 is MGHDK and CDR2 SYGVNS. Trimming pared 3 bases from V and 4 bases from J, leaving 1 base between.

The chain links TRBV20-1 to TRBJ2-4; tentatively, D is TRBD1 (7 bases). The CDR3 length is 13 residues. The germline CDR1 and CDR2 sequences are DFQATT and SNEGSKA (reference sequence). The CDR3 reads CGVVGGQGDIQYF. CDR3 sequence (DNA): TGCGGAGTAGTAGGGGGGCAGGGGGACATTCAGTACTTC.

The chain combines TRBV7-9 with TRBJ2-1; 8 bases align to TRBD2. V dropped 1 base and J dropped 6; count of bases not matched to a gene: 5. The V gene's germline CDR1 is SEHNR and CDR2 FQNEAQ (reference sequence). The CDR3 spans 15 residues. The CDR3 nucleotides read TGTGCCAGCAGCTTAGGGAGGACTAGCTCCAATGAGCAGTTCTTC. It is translated as CASSLGRTSSNEQFF.

The chain combines TRBV6-5 with TRBJ2-7, with D possibly matching TRBD2 (5 bases). The germline V gene encodes CDR1 MNHEY and CDR2 SVGAGI. V lost 5 bases and J lost 3, with 11 bases in between. CDR3 length: 13 amino acids. CDR3: CASSATTSYEQYF. CDR3 bases: TGTGCCAGCAGTGCGACCACTAGCTACGAGCAGTACTTC.

This clonotype was detected a few times. This chain links TRBV7-9 with TRBJ2-1, with TRBD1 matching over 7 bases. In germline, CDR1 is SEHNR, CDR2 FQNEAQ (reference sequence). The J segment lost 3 bases and the V segment lost 6 bases, leaving 5 bases of the junction unmatched. The CDR3 sequence is 14 residues long. The CDR3 here is CASSQRTGYNEQFF. The CDR3 region has the DNA TGTGCCAGCAGTCAACGGACAGGCTACAATGAGCAGTTCTTC.

This chain joins TRBV5-1 and TRBJ1-6; D may be TRBD1 (5 bases). Germline CDR1 and CDR2: SGHRS and YFSETQ. The CDR3 is 14 amino acids. V lost 4 bases, J lost 7 bases, and 12 bases lay in between. This chain's CDR3 is CASSTGTRNSPLHF. The CDR3 DNA is TGCGCCAGCAGCACCGGGACTCGAAATTCACCCCTCCACTTT.

The table lists this clonotype with a few counts. The chain carries TRBV2 and TRBJ1-1; D is undetermined. CDR1 and CDR2 from the germline V gene are SNHLY and FYNNEI. The CDR3 spans 13 residues. V was trimmed by 7 bases and J by 5 bases, leaving 14 bases between them. The CDR3 DNA reads as TGTGCCAGCAAATCGACGTCGGGGACTGAAGCTTTCTTT. Amino acid sequence: CASKSTSGTEAFF.

This clonotype was detected a few times. The chain carries TRBV7-2 and TRBJ1-1; D uncertain. Germline loops: CDR1 SGHTA, CDR2 FQGNSA. V shed 5 bases and J shed 4 bases, with 14 bases lying between them. The CDR3 consists of 14 residues. The CDR3 spells CASSRSGVATEAFF. In DNA form, the CDR3 reads TGTGCCAGCAGCAGATCGGGCGTTGCCACTGAAGCTTTCTTT.